This TCR beta chain was recovered during a study of T-cell memory formation after mild COVID-19. TCRdb re-analysed the 5' RACE reads in MiXCR, keeping a single row per CDR3 protein. In the table there are 450,000 to 700,000 distinct CDR3 sequences, about 20% of which are singletons. In its sample, this clonotype was seen a few times. The origin of this receptor is an adult woman who had mild COVID-19 (a few samples of this study predate the infection). Cell type and time point are not known. The specimen sequenced was PBMCs or a T cell subset sorted from them (not recorded which).

CDR3 nucleotides: TGTGCCAGCAGTTACGGCCTATGGACTAGCGGGAGCCCGAATGAGCAGTTCTTC. This sequence encodes CASSYGLWTSGSPNEQFF. The chain joins TRBV6-2 or TRBV6-3 to TRBJ2-1, with 13 bases aligning to TRBD2. J was trimmed by 7 bases and V by 2 bases; bases with no gene match: 11. Germline CDR1 and CDR2: MNHEY and SVGEGT. This CDR3 region has 18 residues.